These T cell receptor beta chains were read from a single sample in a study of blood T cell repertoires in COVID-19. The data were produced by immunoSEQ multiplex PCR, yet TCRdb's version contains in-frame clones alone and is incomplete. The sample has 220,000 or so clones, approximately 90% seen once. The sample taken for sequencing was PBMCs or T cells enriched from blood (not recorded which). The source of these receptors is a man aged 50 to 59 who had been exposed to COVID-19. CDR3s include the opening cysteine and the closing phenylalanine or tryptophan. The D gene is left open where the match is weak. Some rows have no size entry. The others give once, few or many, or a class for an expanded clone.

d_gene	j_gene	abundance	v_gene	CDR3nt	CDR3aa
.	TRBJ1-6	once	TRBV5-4	TGTGCCAGCAGCGCCGGACTGACGAGCTCCTATAATTCACCCCTCCACTTT	CASSAGLTSSYNSPLHF
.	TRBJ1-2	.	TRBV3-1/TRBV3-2	TGTGCCAGCAGCCATGTTCAGGTCTCGGCTGGCTACACCTTC	CASSHVQVSAGYTF
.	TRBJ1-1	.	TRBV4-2	TGTGCCAGCAGCCAAGATACCCGGGACACTGAAGCTTTCTTT	CASSQDTRDTEAFF
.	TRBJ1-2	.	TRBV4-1	TGCGCCAGCAGCCAAGCCCCCCGGGGGTTTGGCTACACCTTC	CASSQAPRGFGYTF
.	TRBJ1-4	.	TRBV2	TGTGCCAGCAGTGAGTCGAGGGTGGGGGAAAAACTGTTTTTT	CASSESRVGEKLFF
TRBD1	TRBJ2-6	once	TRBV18	TGTGCCAGCTCCCCGGCGGTAAGACGGACAGGGTTAAGCTCTGGGGCCAACGTCCTGACTTTC	CASSPAVRRTGLSSGANVLTF
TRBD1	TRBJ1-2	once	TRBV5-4	TGTGCCAGCAGCTTGGACAGGGGGTACTATGGCTACACCTTC	CASSLDRGYYGYTF
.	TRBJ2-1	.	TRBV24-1	TGTGCCACCAGTGGGGGGGGCAGCTCCTACAATGAGCAGTTCTTC	CATSGGGSSYNEQFF
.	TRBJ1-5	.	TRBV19	TGTGCCAGTAGCGTGTTCGAGGGACACCAAAATCAGCCCCAGCATTTT	CASSVFEGHQNQPQHF
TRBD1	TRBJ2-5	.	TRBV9	TGTGCCAGCAGCGTAGCGGGGACAGGGGGCATAGAGACCCAGTACTTC	CASSVAGTGGIETQYF
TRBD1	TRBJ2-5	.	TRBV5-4	TGTGCCAGCAGCCCGTACGAGACAGGGGGCGGGGAGACCCAGTACTTC	CASSPYETGGGETQYF
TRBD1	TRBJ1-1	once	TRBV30	TGTGCCTGGAGTCCCCAGGGGGCGGGTGAAGCTTTCTTT	CAWSPQGAGEAFF
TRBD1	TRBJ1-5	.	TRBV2	TGTGCCAGCAGTGAATCCAGGGGGCAAGGTCAGCCCCAGCATTTT	CASSESRGQGQPQHF
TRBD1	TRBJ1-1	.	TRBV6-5	TGTGCCAGCACAGGGACAGGGGGCCTCACTGAAGCTTTCTTT	CASTGTGGLTEAFF
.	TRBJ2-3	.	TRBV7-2	TGTGCCAGCAGCTTAGCGGGGGGGCCAGGGGTAGCAGATACGCAGTATTTT	CASSLAGGPGVADTQYF
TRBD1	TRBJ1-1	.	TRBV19	TGTGCCAGTAGTGTTTCCCGGGACAGGAGGAACACTGAAGCTTTCTTT	CASSVSRDRRNTEAFF
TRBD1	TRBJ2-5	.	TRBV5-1	TGCGCCAGCCGGACAGGGGGTATGGAGACCCAGTACTTC	CASRTGGMETQYF
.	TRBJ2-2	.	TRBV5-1	TGCGCCAGCAGCTTGGCACAGGGATCCTCCACCGGGGAGCTGTTTTTT	CASSLAQGSSTGELFF
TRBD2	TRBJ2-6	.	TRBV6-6	TGTGCCAGCAGTCGAGGGACTAGCGGGACCCCTAACTCTGGGGCCAACGTCCTGACTTTC	CASSRGTSGTPNSGANVLTF
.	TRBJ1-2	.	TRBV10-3	TGTGCCATCAGTGATCCCAGGGGTGCGCTCAACTATGGCTACACCTTC	CAISDPRGALNYGYTF
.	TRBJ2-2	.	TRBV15	TGTGCCACCAGCAGAGGAGACGCGAGGGCCGGGGAGCTGTTTTTT	CATSRGDARAGELFF
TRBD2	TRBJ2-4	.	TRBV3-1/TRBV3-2	TGTGCCAGCAGCCAAGATCCGGGAGGGGGAGCCAAAAACATTCAGTACTTC	CASSQDPGGGAKNIQYF
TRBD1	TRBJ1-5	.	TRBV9	TGTGCCAGCAGCGGCCCTCAACAGGGGAATCAGCCCCAGCATTTT	CASSGPQQGNQPQHF
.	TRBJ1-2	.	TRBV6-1	TGTGCCAGCAGTGAATTGGGGCCGGACTATGGCTACACCTTC	CASSELGPDYGYTF
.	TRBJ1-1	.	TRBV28	TGTGCCAGCAGTAGCGCGGTGACTGAAGCTTTCTTT	CASSSAVTEAFF
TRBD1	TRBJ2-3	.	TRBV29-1	TGCAGCGGTCACAGGGGGCTAGGAACAGATACGCAGTATTTT	CSGHRGLGTDTQYF
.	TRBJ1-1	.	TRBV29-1	TGCAGCGTTGGGGGGGTAATGAACACTGAAGCTTTCTTT	CSVGGVMNTEAFF
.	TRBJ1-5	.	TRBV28	TGTGCCAGCAGTTTGCCCCCGGGAAGCAATCAGCCCCAGCATTTT	CASSLPPGSNQPQHF
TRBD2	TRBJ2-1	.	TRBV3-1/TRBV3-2	TGTGCCAGCAGACCTACGGGAGGGGGCTACAATGAGCAGTTCTTC	CASRPTGGGYNEQFF
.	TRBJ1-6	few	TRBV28	TGTGCCAGCAGTCGACCGGCGGTCCCCCTCCACTTT	CASSRPAVPLHF
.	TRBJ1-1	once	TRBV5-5	TGTGCCAGCAGCTTGGCACAGATGAACACTGAAGCTTTCTTT	CASSLAQMNTEAFF
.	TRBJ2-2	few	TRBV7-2	TGTGCCAGCAGCTTAGCCCGTGGGGGGTGGAACACCGGGGAGCTGTTTTTT	CASSLARGGWNTGELFF
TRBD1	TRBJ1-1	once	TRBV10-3	TGTGCCATCACCGGACAGGGGAGGAGCACTGAAGCTTTCTTT	CAITGQGRSTEAFF
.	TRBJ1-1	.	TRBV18	TGTGCCAGCTCACCCCTTCCAGGACAGCCTAACACTGAAGCTTTCTTT	CASSPLPGQPNTEAFF
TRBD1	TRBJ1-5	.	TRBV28	TGTGCCAGCAGTTCGGCCGGGACAGGGGGAAATCAGCCCCAGCATTTT	CASSSAGTGGNQPQHF
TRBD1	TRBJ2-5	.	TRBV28	TGTGCCAGCAGGCTACAGGGGGCGGAGACCCAGTACTTC	CASRLQGAETQYF
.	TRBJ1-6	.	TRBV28	TGTGCCAGCAGCCCTGGGGCCCTAAAATCGCCTTCACCCCTCCACTTT	CASSPGALKSPSPLHF
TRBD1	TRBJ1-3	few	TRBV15	TGTGCCACCAGCAGGGGTCGACAGGGCTTCTCTGGAAACACCATATATTTT	CATSRGRQGFSGNTIYF
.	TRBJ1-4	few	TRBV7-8	TGTGCCAGCAGCCGCACCCGTCCCAGGGGCAGACGGGAAAAACTGTTTTTT	CASSRTRPRGRREKLFF
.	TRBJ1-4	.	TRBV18	TGTGCCAGCTCACAAGGGGCCGCTAATGAAAAACTGTTTTTT	CASSQGAANEKLFF
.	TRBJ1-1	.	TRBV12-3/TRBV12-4	TGTGCCAGCAGTTCCTATCAGGGAACTGAAGCTTTCTTT	CASSSYQGTEAFF
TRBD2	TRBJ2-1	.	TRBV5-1	TGCGCCAGCAGCCTCACAGCGGGGATAGCAAACAATGAGCAGTTCTTC	CASSLTAGIANNEQFF
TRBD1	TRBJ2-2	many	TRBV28	TGTGCCAGCAGTCCAGGGACAGAGAACACCGGGGAGCTGTTTTTT	CASSPGTENTGELFF
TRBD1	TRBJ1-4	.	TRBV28	TGTGCCAGCAGTTCCCCGGGACAGGATAATGAAAAACTGTTTTTT	CASSSPGQDNEKLFF
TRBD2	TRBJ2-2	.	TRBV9	TGTGCCAGCAGCGGAACCGGGACTAGCGGGTTGGACGGGGAGCTGTTTTTT	CASSGTGTSGLDGELFF
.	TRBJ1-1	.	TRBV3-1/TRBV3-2	TGTGCCAGCAGCCAAGATTGGAGCGGATCGGGCACTGAAGCTTTCTTT	CASSQDWSGSGTEAFF
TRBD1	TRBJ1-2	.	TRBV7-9	TGTGCCAGCAGCCAGGGACAGGGGGACGGCTACACCTTC	CASSQGQGDGYTF
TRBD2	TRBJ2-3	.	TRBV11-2	TGTGCCAGCAGCTTATGGGGAGCGGGAGCCCCAGATACGCAGTATTTT	CASSLWGAGAPDTQYF
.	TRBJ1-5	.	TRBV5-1	TGCGCCAGCAGCTTGGATGGAGGGGCCCATCATCAGCCCCAGCATTTT	CASSLDGGAHHQPQHF
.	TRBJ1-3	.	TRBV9	TGTGCCAGCACGACAGGAGCTGGAAACACCATATATTTT	CASTTGAGNTIYF
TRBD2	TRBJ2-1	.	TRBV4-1	TGCGCCAGCAGCCGCGGACCACCGGGACTAGCGCAATCTAATGAGCAGTTCTTC	CASSRGPPGLAQSNEQFF
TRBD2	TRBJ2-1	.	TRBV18	TGTGCCAGCTCACCGGTTAGCGGGGGTTACAATGAGCAGTTCTTC	CASSPVSGGYNEQFF
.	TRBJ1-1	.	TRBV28	TGTGCCAGCACCTCGACAGGACGGAACACTGAAGCTTTCTTT	CASTSTGRNTEAFF
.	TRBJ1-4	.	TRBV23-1	TGCGCCAGCAGTCTCAGGGATCGGTTTGAAAAACTGTTTTTT	CASSLRDRFEKLFF
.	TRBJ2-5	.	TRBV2	TGTGCCAGCTTGCAGGGGATACAAGAGACCCAGTACTTC	CASLQGIQETQYF
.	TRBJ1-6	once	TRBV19	TGTGCCACGAGCGGACAGAATAATTCACCCCTCCACTTT	CATSGQNNSPLHF
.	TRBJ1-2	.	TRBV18	TGTGCCAGCTCACCGACAGACCTAAACTATGGCTACACCTTC	CASSPTDLNYGYTF